This record looks at one T cell receptor (beta chain) sequence and its context. Data came from immunoSEQ multiplex PCR; TCRdb stores just in-frame clones and leaves some out. The sample yields about 120,000 clones, more than 85% seen once. The entry originates in a study of control samples from healthy donors and cancer patients. V was shortened by 1 base and J by 0 bases, with 10 bases between the two germline ends. The CDR3 is 15 amino acids. The V gene's germline CDR1 is SGHTA and CDR2 FQGNSA. The V call is TRBV7-2, the J call TRBJ2-7; possible D gene TRBD1, 5 bases. The TCR comes from a young man in good health. The sample was blood. This CDR3 reads CASSLGRAFSYEQYF. For the CDR3, the DNA is TGTGCCAGCAGCTTAGGCAGGGCCTTCTCCTACGAGCAGTACTTC.